This T cell receptor (beta chain) derives from a study of T-cell memory formation after mild COVID-19 (dated by TCRdb to the early 2020s). Turning to the overall study: TCR sequence clusters from the two donors were largely donor specific. T-cell clones expanding and contracting after mild COVID-19 in two donors were tracked by longitudinal TCRalpha and TCRbeta repertoire sequencing. The cohort comprised two young, previously healthy adult volunteers, one female and one male. The full study reports these points: Some responding clones were detected in pre-infection memory, suggesting pre-existing cross-reactive memory T cells joined the SARS-CoV-2 response. Contracting CD4+ clones were located mainly in the CM and EM memory subsets, whereas CD8+ clones were found to be enriched in EMRA. SARS-CoV-2 specificity was not confirmed for the second-wave clones peaking on day 37. Clones contracting from day 15 to 85 had balanced CD4/CD8 phenotypes, while a second wave expanding from day 15 to 37 was biased towards CD4+. The study covered only a couple of mild cases, and larger cohorts including severe cases with pre-infection samples were considered necessary.

PBMCs were isolated by Ficoll-Paque density gradient centrifugation. Comments on this clonotype: Its target antigen remains unknown. Per-base quality was not reported, and no clone a single base away is much larger than it.

V is shortened by 0 bases, J by 3 bases, and the region joining them spans 12 bases. There are 16 amino acids in the CDR3, from cysteine to phenylalanine inclusive. Of all the DNA, just the CDR3 is kept, 48 bases in frame from base 1. The germline V gene (reference sequence) sets CDR1 to LNHDA and CDR2 to SQIVND. TCRdb records Illumina NovaSeq 6000 as the sequencer. Using 5'RACE with constant-segment primers, TCRalpha and TCRbeta cDNA libraries were constructed, with sample barcodes and unique molecular identifiers added in the process. Trizol reagent was used to extract RNA from every sample. Libraries were amplified in two PCR steps, with a second sample barcode and Illumina TruSeq adapters added in the second step. Sequencing of libraries was performed on an Illumina NovaSeq with 2 x 150 bp paired-end reads. Processing in the source paper ran as follows. Reads were demultiplexed and collapsed into UMI-guided consensus sequences with migec v1.2.7. With mixcr v2.1.11, UMI consensuses were aligned to TRA and TRB V and J templates and assembled into clonotypes. A clonotype was counted as expanded or contracted only when both edgeR and NoisET called the clonotype significant, with the noise models trained on biological replicates. For edgeR calls, the thresholds were a false discovery rate-adjusted p below 0.01 and a log2 fold-change of 1. As an exploratory analysis of dynamics, max-normalized trajectories of the 1000 most abundant clonotypes were examined with PCA combined with hierarchical clustering. The CD4 or CD8 phenotype of responding clones was assigned using the separately sequenced CD4+ and CD8+ repertoires. The public reads were reprocessed in TCRdb via fastp at Q25 and MiXCR, keeping in-frame beta chains. Each entry merges the rows of one CDR3 protein and shows their most common DNA and genes. TCRdb, not the authors, supplied the V and J calls. The sample records around 210,000 distinct CDR3 sequences, just over 9.5% of which are singletons. The ten largest clones represent roughly 3.5% of the sample.

The clonotype originates from a man between 18 and 35 years old who had mild COVID-19 (a few samples of this study predate the infection). The sample titles of this study are shuffled in the database, so cell type and time point are left out; the donor was told from shared clones. Input material: PBMCs or a T cell subset sorted from them (not recorded which). This chain joins TRBV19 to TRBJ1-5; too little of a D gene remains to name it. The base sequence is TGTGCCAGTAGTATAGATGCGGCAGGCAACAATCAGCCCCAGCATTTT. Its translation is CASSIDAAGNNQPQHF.